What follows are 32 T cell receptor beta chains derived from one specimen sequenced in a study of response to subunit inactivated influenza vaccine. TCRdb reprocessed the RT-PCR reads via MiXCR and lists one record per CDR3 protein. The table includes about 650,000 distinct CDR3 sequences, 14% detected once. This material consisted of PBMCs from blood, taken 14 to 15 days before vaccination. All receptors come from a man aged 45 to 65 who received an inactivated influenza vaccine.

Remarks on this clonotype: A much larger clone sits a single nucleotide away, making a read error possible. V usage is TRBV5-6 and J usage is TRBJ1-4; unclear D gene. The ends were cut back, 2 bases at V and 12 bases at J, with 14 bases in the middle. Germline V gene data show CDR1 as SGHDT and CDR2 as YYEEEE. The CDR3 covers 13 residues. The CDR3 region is CASSFQEGEELFF. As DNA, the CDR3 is TGTGCCAGCAGCTTCCAGGAGGGCGAAGAACTGTTTTTT.

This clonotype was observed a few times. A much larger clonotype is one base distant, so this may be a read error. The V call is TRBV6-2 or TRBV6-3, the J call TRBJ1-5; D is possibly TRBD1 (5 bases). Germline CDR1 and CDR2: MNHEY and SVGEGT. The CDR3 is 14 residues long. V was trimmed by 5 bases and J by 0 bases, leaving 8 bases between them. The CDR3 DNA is TGTGCCAGCAGTAGACAGAATAGCAATCAGCCCCAGCATTTT. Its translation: CASSRQNSNQPQHF.

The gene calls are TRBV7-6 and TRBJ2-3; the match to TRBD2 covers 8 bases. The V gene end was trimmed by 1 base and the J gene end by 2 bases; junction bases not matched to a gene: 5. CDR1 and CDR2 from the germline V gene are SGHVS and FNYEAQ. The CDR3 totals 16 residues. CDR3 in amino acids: CASSLEGGRSTDTQYF. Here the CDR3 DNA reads TGTGCCAGCAGCTTAGAGGGCGGGAGGTCCACAGATACGCAGTATTTT.

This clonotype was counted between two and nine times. The CDR3 loop is CATRGSSDTQYF. Written as DNA, the CDR3 is TGCGCCACCAGGGGGAGTTCAGATACGCAGTATTTT. The chain employs TRBV4-1 and TRBJ2-3; 7 nucleotides agree with TRBD1. V lost 10 bases, J lost 4 bases, and 5 bases stayed unmatched. CDR3 length: 12 amino acids. CDR1 MGHRA and CDR2 YSYEKL come from the germline V gene.

The CDR3 nucleotides read TGTGCCAGCAGGACAGGGGGTTTGAACACTGAAGCTTTCTTT. Translated: CASRTGGLNTEAFF. The rearrangement links TRBV25-1 to TRBJ1-1, with TRBD1 identical over 9 bases. V shed 6 bases, J shed 0 bases, and the junction held 2 bases outside the gene matches. The CDR3 length is 14 residues. The germline CDR1 and CDR2 sequences are MGHDK and SYGVNS.

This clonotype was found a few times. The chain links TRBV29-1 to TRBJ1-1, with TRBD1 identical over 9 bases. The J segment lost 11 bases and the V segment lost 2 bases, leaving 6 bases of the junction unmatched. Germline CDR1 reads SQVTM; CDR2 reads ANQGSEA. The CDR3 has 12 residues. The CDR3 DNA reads TGCAGCGTTGAACACAGGGGGCTGGAGGCTTTCTTT. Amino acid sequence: CSVEHRGLEAFF.

In DNA form, the CDR3 reads TGCAGTGCTAGGCGTACTAGCAGGGCCCCAGATACGCAGTATTTT. Translating gives CSARRTSRAPDTQYF. The chain couples TRBV20-1 to TRBJ2-3; D possibly corresponds to TRBD2 (6 bases). There are 15 residues in the CDR3. With 3 bases removed from V and 4 bases from J, the gap between germline ends came to 17 bases. Per germline, CDR1 DFQATT and CDR2 SNEGSKA (reference sequence).

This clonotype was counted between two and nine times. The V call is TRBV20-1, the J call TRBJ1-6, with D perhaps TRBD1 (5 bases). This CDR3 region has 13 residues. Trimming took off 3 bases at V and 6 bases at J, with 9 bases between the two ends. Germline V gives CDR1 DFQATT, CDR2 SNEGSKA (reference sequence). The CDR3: CSASPTVNSPLHF. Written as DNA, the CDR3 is TGCAGTGCTAGCCCGACAGTTAATTCACCCCTCCACTTT.

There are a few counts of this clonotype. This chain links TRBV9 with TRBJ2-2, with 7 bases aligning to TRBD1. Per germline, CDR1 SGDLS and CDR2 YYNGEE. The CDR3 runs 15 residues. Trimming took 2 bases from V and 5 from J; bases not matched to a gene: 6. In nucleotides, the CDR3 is TGTGCCAGCAGCGTGGGACAGAGATCTACCGGGGAGCTGTTTTTT. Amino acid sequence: CASSVGQRSTGELFF.

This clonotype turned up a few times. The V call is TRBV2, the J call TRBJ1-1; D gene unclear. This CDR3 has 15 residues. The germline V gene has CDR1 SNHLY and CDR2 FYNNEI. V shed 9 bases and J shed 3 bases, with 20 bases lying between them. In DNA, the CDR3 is TGTGCCAGTGACCTTAAACCCGGGCAGGACACTGAAGCTTTCTTT. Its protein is CASDLKPGQDTEAFF.

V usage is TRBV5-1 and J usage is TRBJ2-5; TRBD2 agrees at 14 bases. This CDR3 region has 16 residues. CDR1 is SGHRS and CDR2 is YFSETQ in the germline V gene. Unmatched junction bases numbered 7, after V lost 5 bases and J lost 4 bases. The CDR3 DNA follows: TGCGCCAGCAGTTCTTTAGGACTAGCGGGGGGAGAGACCCAGTACTTC. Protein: CASSSLGLAGGETQYF.

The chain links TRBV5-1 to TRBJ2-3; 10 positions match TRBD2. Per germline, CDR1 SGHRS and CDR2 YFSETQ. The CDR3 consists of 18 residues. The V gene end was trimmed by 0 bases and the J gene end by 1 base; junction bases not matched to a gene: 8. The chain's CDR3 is CASSLAGLAGVGTDTQYF. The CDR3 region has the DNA TGCGCCAGCAGCTTGGCGGGCCTAGCGGGAGTCGGCACAGATACGCAGTATTTT.

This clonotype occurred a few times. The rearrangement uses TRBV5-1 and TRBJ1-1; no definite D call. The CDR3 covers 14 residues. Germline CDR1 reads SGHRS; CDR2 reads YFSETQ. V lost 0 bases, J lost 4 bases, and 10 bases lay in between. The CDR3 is CASSLAESVTEAFF. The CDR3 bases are TGCGCCAGCAGCTTGGCCGAAAGTGTCACTGAAGCTTTCTTT.

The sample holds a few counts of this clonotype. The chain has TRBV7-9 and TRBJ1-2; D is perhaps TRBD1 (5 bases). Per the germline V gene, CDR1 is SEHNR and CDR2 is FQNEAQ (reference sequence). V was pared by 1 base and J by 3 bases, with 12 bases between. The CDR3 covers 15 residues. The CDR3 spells CASSLGPPGHYGYTF. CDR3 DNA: TGTGCCAGCAGCTTAGGACCCCCGGGGCACTATGGCTACACCTTC.

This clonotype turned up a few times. Here the CDR3 DNA reads TGTGCCAGCAACCCGGGACAGGTTGCCTACGAGCAGTACTTC. Protein product: CASNPGQVAYEQYF. The chain links TRBV7-2 to TRBJ2-7; 8 bases agree with TRBD1. V lost 7 bases and J lost 2; bases outside the gene matches: 7. The CDR3 covers 14 residues. Germline CDR1 is SGHTA and CDR2 is FQGNSA. The full variable domain, rest sourced from reference TRBV7-2 and TRBJ2-7, is GAGVSQSPSNKVTEKGKDVELRCDPISGHTALYWYRQSLGQGLEFLIYFQGNSAPDKSGLPSDRFSAERTGGSVSTLTIQRTQQEDSAVYLCASNPGQVAYEQYFGPGTRLTVT.

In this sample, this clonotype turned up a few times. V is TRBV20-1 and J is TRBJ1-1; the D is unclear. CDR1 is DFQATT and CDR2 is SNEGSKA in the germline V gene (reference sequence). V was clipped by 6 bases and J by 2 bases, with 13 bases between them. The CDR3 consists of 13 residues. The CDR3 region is CSADQSANTEAFF. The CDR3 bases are TGCAGTGCCGATCAGTCTGCCAACACTGAAGCTTTCTTT.

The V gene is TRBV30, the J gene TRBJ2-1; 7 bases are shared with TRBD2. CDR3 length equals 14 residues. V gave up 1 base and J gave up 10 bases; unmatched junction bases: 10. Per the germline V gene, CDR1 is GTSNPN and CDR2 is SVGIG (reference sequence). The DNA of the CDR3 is TGTGCCTGGAGTGCTAACCAGCGGGGACGAGAGCAGTTCTTC. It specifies CAWSANQRGREQFF. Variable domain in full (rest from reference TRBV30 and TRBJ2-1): SQTIHQWPATLVQPVGSPLSLECTVEGTSNPNLYWYRQAAGRGLQLLFYSVGIGQISSEVPQNLSASRPQDRQFILSSKKLLLSDSGFYLCAWSANQRGREQFFGPGTRLTVL.

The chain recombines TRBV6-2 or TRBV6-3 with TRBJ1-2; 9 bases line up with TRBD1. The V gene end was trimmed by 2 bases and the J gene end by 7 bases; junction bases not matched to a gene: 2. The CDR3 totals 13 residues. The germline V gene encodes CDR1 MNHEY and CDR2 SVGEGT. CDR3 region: CASSYGTGSGYTF. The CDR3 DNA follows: TGTGCCAGCAGTTACGGGACAGGGAGTGGCTACACCTTC.

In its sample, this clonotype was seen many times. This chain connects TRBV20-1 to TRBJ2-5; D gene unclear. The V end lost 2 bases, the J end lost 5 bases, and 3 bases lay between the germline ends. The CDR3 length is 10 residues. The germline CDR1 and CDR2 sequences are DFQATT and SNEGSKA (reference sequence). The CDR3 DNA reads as TGCAGTGCTAGAACCGAGACCCAGTACTTC. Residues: CSARTETQYF.

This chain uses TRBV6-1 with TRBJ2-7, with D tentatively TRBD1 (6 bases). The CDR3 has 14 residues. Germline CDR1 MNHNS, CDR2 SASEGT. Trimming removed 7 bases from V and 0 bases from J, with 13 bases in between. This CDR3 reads CASTPGHSSYEQYF. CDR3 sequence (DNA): TGTGCCAGCACTCCGGGACACAGCTCCTACGAGCAGTACTTC.

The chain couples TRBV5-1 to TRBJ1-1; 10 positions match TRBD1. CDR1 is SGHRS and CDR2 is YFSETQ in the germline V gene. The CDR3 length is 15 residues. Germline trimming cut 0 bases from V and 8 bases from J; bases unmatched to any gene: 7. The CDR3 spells CASSLASDRGTEAFF. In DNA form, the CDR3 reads TGCGCCAGCAGCTTGGCTTCGGACAGGGGGACCGAAGCTTTCTTT.

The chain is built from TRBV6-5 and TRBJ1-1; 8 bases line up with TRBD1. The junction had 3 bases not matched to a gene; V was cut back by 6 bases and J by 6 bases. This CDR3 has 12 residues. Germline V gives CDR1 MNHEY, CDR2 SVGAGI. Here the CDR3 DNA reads TGTGCCAGCAGCCGGACAGGGTCTGAAGCTTTCTTT. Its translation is CASSRTGSEAFF.

The DNA of the CDR3 is TGCGCCAGCAGCCAAGATATCCAGAACAATGAGCAGTTCTTC. Translation gives CASSQDIQNNEQFF. V and J are TRBV4-3 and TRBJ2-1; no definite D call. This CDR3 contains 14 residues. The germline V and J ends were trimmed by 0 bases and 5 bases, with 8 bases remaining between them. Germline-derived CDR1 and CDR2 are LGHNA and YSLEER.

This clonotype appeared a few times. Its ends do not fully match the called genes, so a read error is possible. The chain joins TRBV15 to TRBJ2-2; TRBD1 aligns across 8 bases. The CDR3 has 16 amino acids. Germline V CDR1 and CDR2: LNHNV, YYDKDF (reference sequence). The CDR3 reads CATSREGTGNTGELFF. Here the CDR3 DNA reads TGTGCCACCAGCCGAGAGGGGACAGGGAACACCGGGGAGCTGTTTTTT.

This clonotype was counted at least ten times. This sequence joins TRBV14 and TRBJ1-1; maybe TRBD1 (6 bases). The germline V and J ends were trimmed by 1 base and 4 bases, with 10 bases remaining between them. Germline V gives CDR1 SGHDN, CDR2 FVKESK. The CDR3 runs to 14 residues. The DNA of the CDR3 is TGTGCCAGCAGCCAAGTCGGAGGGGGCACTGAAGCTTTCTTT. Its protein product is CASSQVGGGTEAFF. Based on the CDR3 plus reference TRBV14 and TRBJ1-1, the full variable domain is EAGVTQFPSHSVIEKGQTVTLRCDPISGHDNLYWYRRVMGKEIKFLLHFVKESKQDESGMPNNRFLAERTGGTYSTLKVQPAELEDSGVYFCASSQVGGGTEAFFGQGTRLTVV.

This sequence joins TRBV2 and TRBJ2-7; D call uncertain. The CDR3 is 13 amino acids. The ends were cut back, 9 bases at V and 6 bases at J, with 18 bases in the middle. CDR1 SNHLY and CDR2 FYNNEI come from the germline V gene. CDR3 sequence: CASRVRSTGEQYF. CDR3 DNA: TGTGCCAGTAGGGTGCGGTCCACGGGCGAGCAGTACTTC.

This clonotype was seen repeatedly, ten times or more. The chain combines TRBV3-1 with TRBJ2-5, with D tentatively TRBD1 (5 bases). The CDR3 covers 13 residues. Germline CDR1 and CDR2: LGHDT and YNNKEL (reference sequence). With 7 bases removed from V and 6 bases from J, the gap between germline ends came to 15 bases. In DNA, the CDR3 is TGTGCCAGCACCGACAGATCATGGAAGACCCAGTACTTC. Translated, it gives CASTDRSWKTQYF.

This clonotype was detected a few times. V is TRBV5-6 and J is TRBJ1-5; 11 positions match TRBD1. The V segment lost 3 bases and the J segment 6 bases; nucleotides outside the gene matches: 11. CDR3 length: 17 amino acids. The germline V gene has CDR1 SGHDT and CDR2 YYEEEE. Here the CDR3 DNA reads TGTGCCAGCAGCTCCTCACGGGACAGGGGGTCTAGTCAGCCCCAGCATTTT. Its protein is CASSSSRDRGSSQPQHF.

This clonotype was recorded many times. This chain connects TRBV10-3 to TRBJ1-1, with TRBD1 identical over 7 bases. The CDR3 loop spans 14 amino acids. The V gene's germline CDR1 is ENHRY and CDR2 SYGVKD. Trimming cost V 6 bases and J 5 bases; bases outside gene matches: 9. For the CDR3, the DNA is TGTGCCATCAGCTCCGTCAGGGGGGATACTGAAGCTTTCTTT. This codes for CAISSVRGDTEAFF.

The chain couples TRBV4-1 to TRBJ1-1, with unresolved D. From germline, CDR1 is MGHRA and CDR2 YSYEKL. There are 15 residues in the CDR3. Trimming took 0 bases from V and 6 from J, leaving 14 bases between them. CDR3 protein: CASSQEWGVGSEAFF. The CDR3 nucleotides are TGCGCCAGCAGCCAAGAATGGGGAGTTGGGTCTGAAGCTTTCTTT.

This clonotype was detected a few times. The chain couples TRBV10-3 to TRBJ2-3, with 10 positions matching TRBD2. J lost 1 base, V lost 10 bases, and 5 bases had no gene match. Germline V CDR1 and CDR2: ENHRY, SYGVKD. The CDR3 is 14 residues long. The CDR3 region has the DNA TGTGCCACAATGCTAGCGGGAGGCACAGATACGCAGTATTTT. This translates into CATMLAGGTDTQYF.

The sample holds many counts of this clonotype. The CDR3 loop is CASSSYGGATPLHF. CDR3 nucleotide sequence: TGTGCCAGCAGCAGTTACGGTGGGGCGACACCCCTCCACTTT. The chain employs TRBV6-1 and TRBJ1-6; D perhaps matches TRBD1 (5 bases). This CDR3 has 14 amino acids. Trimming shortened V by 6 bases and J by 11 bases, and 17 bases separated the two germline ends. Germline V gives CDR1 MNHNS, CDR2 SASEGT.